This passage covers 20 T cell receptor beta chains from one sample sequenced in a study of blood T cell repertoires in COVID-19. The assay was immunoSEQ multiplex PCR, and TCRdb's table has in-frame clones only and misses some. Of 400,000 to 500,000 clones detected, 70% to 90% appear once; the ten largest clones hold roughly 1.4%. Sequenced material: PBMCs or T cells enriched from blood (not recorded which). These receptors all stem from a woman aged 18-29 years who had been exposed to COVID-19.

V gene TRBV13 combines with J gene TRBJ2-2, with 9 bases fitting TRBD1. The V and J ends lost 4 bases and 4 bases, in that order; junction bases with no gene match: 4. CDR1 PRHDT and CDR2 FYEKMQ come from the germline V gene (reference sequence). The CDR3 contains 15 residues. CDR3 protein: CASSSGTGFTGELFF. The CDR3 DNA is TGTGCCAGCAGCTCGGGGACAGGGTTCACCGGGGAGCTGTTTTTT.

The chain uses TRBV10-3 and TRBJ1-1, with a possible D match to TRBD1 (5 bases). V lost 5 bases, J lost 7 bases, and 11 bases lay in between. Germline assignment: CDR1 ENHRY and CDR2 SYGVKD. The CDR3 sequence is 12 residues long. CDR3 loop: CAISRQGNEAFF. For the CDR3, the DNA is TGTGCCATCAGTCGGCAGGGTAATGAAGCTTTCTTT.

The V call is TRBV29-1, the J call TRBJ2-1, with a weak D call TRBD2 (5 bases). The CDR3 is 16 residues long. Germline CDR1 SQVTM, CDR2 ANQGSEA. The CDR3 DNA is TGCAACGCGTTGTTACTCCGGGATTCCTCCTACAATGAGCAGTTCTTC. Translated, it gives CNALLLRDSSYNEQFF.

This clone was seen just once. The rearrangement joins TRBV25-1 to TRBJ1-2; no definite D call. Germline V gene sequence: CDR1 MGHDK, CDR2 SYGVNS. There are 12 residues in the CDR3. The V gene lost 8 bases and the J gene lost 9 bases, with 16 bases spanning the gap. In nucleotides, the CDR3 is TGTGCCAGCGGAGTCGATTACGGGAGCTACACCTTC. This translates into CASGVDYGSYTF.

This clone showed up just once. This rearrangement joins TRBV28 to TRBJ1-3, with no clear D. V was pared by 6 bases and J by 0 bases, with 9 bases between. The CDR3 covers 14 residues. Germline CDR1 reads MDHEN; CDR2 reads SYDVKM. CDR3 bases: TGTGCCAGCAGCCCTTCGAGCTCTGGAAACACCATATATTTT. It is translated as CASSPSSSGNTIYF.

This chain links TRBV21-1 with TRBJ1-1; the DNA was not compared with TRBD1, the D call given in the table. TRBV21-1 is an annotated pseudogene. CDR3 length equals 15 residues. CDR3 sequence: CASSIQNFLNTEAFF. CDR3 nucleotides: TGTGCCAGCAGCATACAGAATTTTTTGAACACTGAAGCTTTCTTT.

V gene TRBV12-3 or TRBV12-4 combines with J gene TRBJ1-1; no definite D call. This CDR3 region has 12 residues. Deletions cut 7 bases from V and 4 bases from J, with 10 bases between. Here the CDR3 reads CASMQEGTEAFF. DNA of the CDR3: TGTGCCAGCATGCAGGAGGGCACTGAAGCTTTCTTT.

V is TRBV10-2 and J is TRBJ2-5; D uncertain. V was trimmed by 6 bases and J by 0 bases, leaving 17 bases between them. In germline, CDR1 is WSHSY, CDR2 SAAADI. This CDR3 has 16 amino acids. This chain's CDR3 is CASRNIRGPYQETQYF. Here the CDR3 DNA reads TGCGCCAGCAGGAACATCCGTGGCCCGTACCAAGAGACCCAGTACTTC.

This chain connects TRBV9 to TRBJ1-4; possibly TRBD1 for D (6 bases). The CDR3 sequence is 16 residues long. The germline V gene has CDR1 SGDLS and CDR2 YYNGEE. With 4 bases removed from V and 8 bases from J, the gap between germline ends came to 21 bases. The CDR3 region is CASSPAKGGAEEKLFF. CDR3 in DNA: TGTGCCAGCAGCCCAGCCAAGGGGGGGGCTGAAGAAAAACTGTTTTTT.

This chain connects TRBV7-9 to TRBJ1-4, with D hard to call. The CDR3 consists of 14 residues. The V end lost 1 base, the J end lost 5 bases, and 8 bases lay between the germline ends. The V gene's germline CDR1 is SEHNR and CDR2 FQNEAQ (reference sequence). CDR3 region: CASSLGAVNEKLFF. The CDR3 DNA sequence: TGTGCCAGCAGCTTAGGGGCAGTAAATGAAAAACTGTTTTTT. Full variable domain (remainder filled in from reference TRBV7-9 and TRBJ1-4): DTGVSQNPRHKITKRGQNVTFRCDPISEHNRLYWYRQTLGQGPEFLTYFQNEAQLEKSRLLSDRFSAERPKGSFSTLEIQRTEQGDSAMYLCASSLGAVNEKLFFGSGTQLSVL.

The CDR3 bases are TGCGCCAGCAGCCCCGGGGATGGCCCGGCAGGGGATCAGCCCCAGCATTTT. Residues: CASSPGDGPAGDQPQHF. The chain recombines TRBV5-1 with TRBJ1-5; D is perhaps TRBD1 (6 bases). The CDR3 spans 17 residues. Trimming removed 4 bases at V and 5 bases at J, with 22 bases between. Germline V gives CDR1 SGHRS, CDR2 YFSETQ.

V is TRBV6-5 and J is TRBJ1-5; 12 bases fit TRBD1. This CDR3 comprises 15 residues. V lost 6 bases, J lost 5 bases, and 5 bases stayed unmatched. CDR1 MNHEY and CDR2 SVGAGI come from the germline V gene. Here the CDR3 reads CASRVGQGADQPQHF. For the CDR3, the DNA is TGTGCCAGCAGGGTGGGACAGGGGGCCGATCAGCCCCAGCATTTT.

The genes are TRBV7-8 and TRBJ1-6, with 9 bases fitting TRBD1. The V and J ends lost 2 bases and 12 bases, in that order; junction bases with no gene match: 8. In germline, CDR1 is SGHVS, CDR2 FQNEAQ. The CDR3 contains 15 residues. The CDR3 DNA follows: TGTGCCAGCAGCTTATCTGGACAGGGGCAGGTACCCCTCCACTTT. Translating gives CASSLSGQGQVPLHF.

This clone occurred a few times. The DNA for the CDR3 is TGTGCCACCCCGGGACTAGTCACCAAAAGCTCCTACAATGAGCAGTTCTTC. This translates into CATPGLVTKSSYNEQFF. The chain combines TRBV10-3 with TRBJ2-1, with 8 nucleotides matching TRBD2. CDR3 length: 17 amino acids. The J segment lost 0 bases and the V segment lost 10 bases, leaving 14 bases of the junction unmatched. In germline, CDR1 is ENHRY, CDR2 SYGVKD.

The chain joins TRBV7-2 to TRBJ1-1, with 7 bases aligning to TRBD1. The CDR3 runs 13 residues. V lost 3 bases and J lost 4; bases outside the gene matches: 2. Germline-derived CDR1 and CDR2 are SGHTA and FQGNSA. DNA of the CDR3: TGTGCCAGCAGCTTGACAGGGTTCACTGAAGCTTTCTTT. This encodes CASSLTGFTEAFF. Complete variable domain (other parts from reference TRBV7-2 and TRBJ1-1): GAGVSQSPSNKVTEKGKDVELRCDPISGHTALYWYRQSLGQGLEFLIYFQGNSAPDKSGLPSDRFSAERTGGSVSTLTIQRTQQEDSAVYLCASSLTGFTEAFFGQGTRLTVV.

This clone has just one count. The rearrangement uses TRBV11-2 and TRBJ2-3; the match to TRBD2 covers 12 bases. V was pared by 5 bases and J by 3 bases, with 6 bases of the junction left unmatched. The germline V gene has CDR1 SGHAT and CDR2 FQNNGV. The CDR3 totals 16 residues. The CDR3 sequence: CASSPLLAGGTDTQYF. The CDR3 coding sequence is TGTGCCAGCAGCCCTTTACTAGCGGGGGGTACAGATACGCAGTATTTT.

The V and J genes are TRBV11-2 and TRBJ1-2, with D maybe TRBD1 (5 bases). V gave up 3 bases and J gave up 6 bases, with 17 bases separating them. The CDR3 covers 15 residues. Germline V gene data show CDR1 as SGHAT and CDR2 as FQNNGV. The chain's CDR3 is CASSFSPRGIDGYTF. CDR3 bases: TGTGCCAGCAGCTTCTCCCCACGGGGGATCGATGGCTACACCTTC.

This chain links TRBV7-9 with TRBJ1-1, with 10 bases fitting TRBD1. Germline V gene sequence: CDR1 SEHNR, CDR2 FQNEAQ (reference sequence). Germline trimming cut 7 bases from V and 6 bases from J; bases unmatched to any gene: 8. The CDR3 consists of 14 residues. This chain's CDR3 is CASIQDRGQSEAFF. CDR3 in DNA: TGTGCCAGCATCCAAGACAGGGGGCAATCTGAAGCTTTCTTT.

V usage is TRBV7-2 and J usage is TRBJ1-5; D is perhaps TRBD1 (5 bases). The germline gives CDR1 SGHTA, CDR2 FQGNSA. V was shortened by 6 bases and J by 4 bases, with 13 bases between the two germline ends. CDR3 length: 14 amino acids. The CDR3 here is CASRTGGPNQPQHF. The CDR3 region has the DNA TGTGCCAGCAGAACCGGGGGTCCGAATCAGCCCCAGCATTTT.

The chain has TRBV7-9 and TRBJ1-2; 7 bases map to TRBD1. The V and J ends lost 1 base and 4 bases, in that order; junction bases with no gene match: 3. The germline gives CDR1 SEHNR, CDR2 FQNEAQ (reference sequence). This CDR3 has 14 amino acids. The CDR3 nucleotides are TGTGCCAGCAGCTTAGAAGGGGGCCCCTATGGCTACACCTTC. Translation gives CASSLEGGPYGYTF.